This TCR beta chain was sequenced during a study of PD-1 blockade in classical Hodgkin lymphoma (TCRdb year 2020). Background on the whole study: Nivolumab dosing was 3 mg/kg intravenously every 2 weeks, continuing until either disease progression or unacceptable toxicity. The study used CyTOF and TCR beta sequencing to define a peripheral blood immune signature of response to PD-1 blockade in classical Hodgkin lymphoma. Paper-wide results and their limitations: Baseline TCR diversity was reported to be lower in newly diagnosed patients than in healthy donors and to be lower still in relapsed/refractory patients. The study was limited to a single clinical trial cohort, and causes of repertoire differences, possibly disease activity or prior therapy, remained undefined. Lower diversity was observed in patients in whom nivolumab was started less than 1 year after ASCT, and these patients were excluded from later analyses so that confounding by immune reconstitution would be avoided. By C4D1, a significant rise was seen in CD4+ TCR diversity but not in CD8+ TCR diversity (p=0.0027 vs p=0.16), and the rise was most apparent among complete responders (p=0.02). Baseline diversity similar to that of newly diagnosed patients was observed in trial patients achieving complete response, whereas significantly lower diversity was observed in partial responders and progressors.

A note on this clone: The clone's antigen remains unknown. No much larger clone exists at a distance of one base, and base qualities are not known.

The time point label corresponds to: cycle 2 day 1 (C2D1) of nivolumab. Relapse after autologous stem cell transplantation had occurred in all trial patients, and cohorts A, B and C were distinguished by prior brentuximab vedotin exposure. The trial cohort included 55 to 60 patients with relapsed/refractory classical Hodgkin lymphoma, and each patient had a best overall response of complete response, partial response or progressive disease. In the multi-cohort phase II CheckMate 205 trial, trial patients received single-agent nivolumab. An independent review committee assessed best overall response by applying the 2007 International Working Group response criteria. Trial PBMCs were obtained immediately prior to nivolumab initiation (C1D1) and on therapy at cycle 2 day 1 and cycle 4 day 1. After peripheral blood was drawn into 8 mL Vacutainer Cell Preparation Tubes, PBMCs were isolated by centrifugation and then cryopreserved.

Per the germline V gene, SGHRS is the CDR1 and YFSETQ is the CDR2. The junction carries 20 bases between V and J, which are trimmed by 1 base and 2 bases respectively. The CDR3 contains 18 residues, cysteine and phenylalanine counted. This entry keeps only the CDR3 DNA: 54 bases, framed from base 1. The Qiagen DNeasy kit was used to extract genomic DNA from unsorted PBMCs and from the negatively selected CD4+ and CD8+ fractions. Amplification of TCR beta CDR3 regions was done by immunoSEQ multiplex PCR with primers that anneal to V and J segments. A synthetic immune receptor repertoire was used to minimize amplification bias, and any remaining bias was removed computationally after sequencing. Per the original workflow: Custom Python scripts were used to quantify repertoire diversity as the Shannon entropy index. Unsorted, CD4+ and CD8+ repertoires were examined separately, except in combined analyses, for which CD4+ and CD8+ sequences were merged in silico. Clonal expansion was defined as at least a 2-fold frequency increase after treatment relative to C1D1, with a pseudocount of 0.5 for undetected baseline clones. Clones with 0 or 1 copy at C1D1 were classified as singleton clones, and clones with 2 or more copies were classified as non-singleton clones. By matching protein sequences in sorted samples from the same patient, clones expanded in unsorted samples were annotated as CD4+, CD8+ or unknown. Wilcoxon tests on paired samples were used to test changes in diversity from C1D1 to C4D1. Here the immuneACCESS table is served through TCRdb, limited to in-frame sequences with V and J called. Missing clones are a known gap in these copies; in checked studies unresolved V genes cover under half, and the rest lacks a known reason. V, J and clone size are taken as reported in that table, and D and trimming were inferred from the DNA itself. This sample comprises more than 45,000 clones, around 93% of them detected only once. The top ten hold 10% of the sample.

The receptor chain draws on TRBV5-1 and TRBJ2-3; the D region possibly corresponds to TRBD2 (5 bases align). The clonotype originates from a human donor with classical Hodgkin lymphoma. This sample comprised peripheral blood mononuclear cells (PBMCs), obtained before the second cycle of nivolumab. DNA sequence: TGCGCCAGCAGCTTGTTTAGCGCTTCCTTCCCCCCCACAGATACGCAGTATTTT. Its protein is CASSLFSASFPPTDTQYF.